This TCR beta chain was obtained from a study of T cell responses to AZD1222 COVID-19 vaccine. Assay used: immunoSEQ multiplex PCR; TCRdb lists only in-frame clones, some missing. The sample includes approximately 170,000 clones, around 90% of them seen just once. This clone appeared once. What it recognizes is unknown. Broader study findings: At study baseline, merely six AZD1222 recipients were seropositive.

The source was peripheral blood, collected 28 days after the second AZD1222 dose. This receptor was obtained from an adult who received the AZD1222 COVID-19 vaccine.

CDR3 residues: CASSQEGSGNTIYF. The CDR3 DNA follows: TGTGCCAGCAGCCAAGAGGGAAGTGGAAACACCATATATTTT. The chain joins TRBV3-1 (or the pseudogene TRBV3-2) to TRBJ1-3; D gene uncertain. Germline V gives CDR1 LGHDT, CDR2 YNNKEL (reference sequence). The V end was cut by 0 bases, the J end by 3 bases, with 6 bases between. This CDR3 region has 14 residues.